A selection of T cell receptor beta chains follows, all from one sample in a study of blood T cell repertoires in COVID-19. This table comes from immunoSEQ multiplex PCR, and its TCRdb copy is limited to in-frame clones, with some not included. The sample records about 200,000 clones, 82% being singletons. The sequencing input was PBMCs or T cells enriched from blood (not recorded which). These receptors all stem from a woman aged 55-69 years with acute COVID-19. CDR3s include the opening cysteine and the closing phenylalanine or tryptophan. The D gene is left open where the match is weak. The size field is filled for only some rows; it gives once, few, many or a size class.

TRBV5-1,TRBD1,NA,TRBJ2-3,CASSTGTGGSTDTQYF,TGCGCCAGCAGCACCGGGACAGGGGGCTCCACAGATACGCAGTATTTT
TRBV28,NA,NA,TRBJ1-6,CATRSQNDSPLHF,TGTGCCACCCGTAGCCAAAACGATTCACCCCTCCACTTT
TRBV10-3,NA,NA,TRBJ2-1,CATSLGRSYNEQFF,TGTGCCACCTCTCTAGGGAGATCCTACAATGAGCAGTTCTTC
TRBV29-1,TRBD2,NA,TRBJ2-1,CSVEDRGSGVQGEQFF,TGCAGCGTTGAAGATCGGGGTAGCGGGGTACAAGGAGAGCAGTTCTTC
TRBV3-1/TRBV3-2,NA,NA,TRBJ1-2,CASSHRDTYGYTF,TGTGCCAGCAGCCACCGGGACACGTATGGCTACACCTTC
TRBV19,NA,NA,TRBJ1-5,CASSRGAGGLQPQHF,TGTGCCAGTAGTAGGGGCGCAGGAGGGCTTCAGCCCCAGCATTTT
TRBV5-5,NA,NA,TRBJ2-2,CASSFMPRGGASGELFF,TGTGCCAGCAGCTTTATGCCTCGAGGGGGGGCCTCCGGGGAGCTGTTTTTT
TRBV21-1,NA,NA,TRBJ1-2,CASSKRGPKGVSGDSNYGYTF,TGTGCCAGCAGCAAAAGAGGGCCTAAGGGGGTTTCAGGGGATTCAAACTATGGCTACACCTTC
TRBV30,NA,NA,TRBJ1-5,CAWSADRSNQPQHF,TGTGCCTGGAGCGCCGACAGAAGCAATCAGCCCCAGCATTTT
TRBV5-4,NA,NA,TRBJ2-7,CASSPARGSSYEQYF,TGTGCCAGCAGCCCCGCCAGGGGAAGCTCCTACGAGCAGTACTTC
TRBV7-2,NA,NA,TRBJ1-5,CASSRTAGNQPQHF,TGTGCCAGCAGCCGGACAGCCGGCAATCAGCCCCAGCATTTT
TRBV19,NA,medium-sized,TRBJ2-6,CASRTSAVTGANVLTF,TGTGCCAGTCGAACCTCGGCGGTTACTGGGGCCAACGTCCTGACTTTC
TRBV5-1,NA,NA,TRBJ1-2,CASSLGEYGYTF,TGCGCCAGCAGCCTAGGAGAATATGGCTACACCTTC
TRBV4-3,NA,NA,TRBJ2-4,CASSQELDNIQYF,TGCGCCAGCAGCCAGGAGTTAGATAACATTCAGTACTTC
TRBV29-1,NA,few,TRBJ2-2,CSADFTGELFF,TGCAGTGCGGACTTCACCGGGGAGCTGTTTTTT
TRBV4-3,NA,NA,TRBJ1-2,CASSPLAEGLYGYTF,TGCGCCAGCAGCCCCCTTGCGGAGGGGCTCTATGGCTACACCTTC
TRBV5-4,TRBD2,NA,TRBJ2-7,CASIPASAGVAYEQYF,TGTGCCAGCATCCCAGCCTCTGCGGGGGTAGCCTACGAGCAGTACTTC
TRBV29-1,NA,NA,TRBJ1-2,CSVVTGSASGYTF,TGCAGCGTTGTTACAGGGTCGGCAAGTGGCTACACCTTC
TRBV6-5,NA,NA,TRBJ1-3,CASSYTGYSSGNTIYF,TGTGCCAGCAGTTACACAGGATACAGCTCTGGAAACACCATATATTTT
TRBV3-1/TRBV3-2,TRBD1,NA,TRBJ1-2,CASSQSMTGPSGYTF,TGTGCCAGCAGCCAATCAATGACAGGGCCTTCCGGCTACACCTTC
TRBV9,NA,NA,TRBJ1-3,CASSVAGAGNTIYF,TGTGCCAGCAGCGTTGCGGGGGCTGGAAACACCATATATTTT
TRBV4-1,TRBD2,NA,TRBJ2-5,CASSKTSGRVETQYF,TGCGCCAGCAGCAAGACTAGCGGGAGGGTCGAGACCCAGTACTTC
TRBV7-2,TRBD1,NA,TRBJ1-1,CASSLDRGRFQAFF,TGTGCCAGCAGCCTCGACAGGGGGCGTTTCCAAGCTTTCTTT
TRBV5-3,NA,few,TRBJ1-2,CARSPTGYGYTF,TGTGCCAGAAGCCCAACAGGCTATGGCTACACCTTC
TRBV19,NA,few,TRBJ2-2,CASREGGLVGELFF,TGTGCCAGTAGGGAGGGAGGCCTCGTCGGGGAGCTGTTTTTT
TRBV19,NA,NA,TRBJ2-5,CASSSPRQGGETQYF,TGTGCCAGTAGCTCCCCCAGACAGGGAGGAGAGACCCAGTACTTC
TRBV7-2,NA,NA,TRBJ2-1,CASSLYGEYNEQFF,TGTGCCAGCAGCTTATACGGGGAGTACAATGAGCAGTTCTTC
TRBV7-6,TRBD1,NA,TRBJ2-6,CASSPRTGALSGANVLTF,TGTGCCAGCAGCCCAAGGACAGGAGCCCTCTCTGGGGCCAACGTCCTGACTTTC
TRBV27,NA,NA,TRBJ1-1,CASSFSGDTEAFF,TGTGCCAGCAGTTTCTCAGGGGACACTGAAGCTTTCTTT
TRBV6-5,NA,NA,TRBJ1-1,CASSYLQPGSWVF,TGTGCCAGCAGTTACTTGCAGCCCGGGAGTTGGGTCTTT
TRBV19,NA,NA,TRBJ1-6,CASGNRDFTPLHF,TGTGCCAGTGGGAACAGGGATTTTACACCCCTCCACTTT
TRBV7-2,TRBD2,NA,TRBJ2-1,CASSPYTSGSANEQFF,TGTGCCAGCAGTCCATACACTAGCGGGAGCGCCAATGAGCAGTTCTTC
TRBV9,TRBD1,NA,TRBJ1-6,CASSVVGQGDSPLHF,TGTGCCAGCAGCGTGGTGGGGCAGGGGGATTCACCCCTCCACTTT
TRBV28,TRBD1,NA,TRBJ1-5,CASRTPGQVNSNQPQHF,TGTGCCAGCAGAACTCCGGGACAGGTCAATAGCAATCAGCCCCAGCATTTT
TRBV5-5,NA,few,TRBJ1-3,CASSWGRGAGNTIYF,TGTGCCAGCAGCTGGGGTAGGGGCGCTGGAAACACCATATATTTT
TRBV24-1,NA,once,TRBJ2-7,CATSASYEQYF,TGTGCCACCAGTGCCAGCTACGAGCAGTACTTC
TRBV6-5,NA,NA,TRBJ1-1,CASRFAVNTEAFF,TGTGCCAGCAGATTCGCAGTTAACACTGAAGCTTTCTTT
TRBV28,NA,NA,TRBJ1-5,CASTVPLWPQHF,TGTGCCAGCACGGTACCGCTTTGGCCCCAGCATTTT
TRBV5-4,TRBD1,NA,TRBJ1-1,CASRSRTGEFTEAFF,TGTGCCAGCAGATCGAGGACAGGCGAGTTCACTGAAGCTTTCTTT
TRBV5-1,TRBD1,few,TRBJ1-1,CASSLVGGVTEAFF,TGCGCCAGCAGCTTGGTAGGGGGCGTTACTGAAGCTTTCTTT
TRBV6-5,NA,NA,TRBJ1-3,CASIRPGDSGNTIYF,TGTGCCAGCATCCGGCCGGGAGATTCTGGAAACACCATATATTTT
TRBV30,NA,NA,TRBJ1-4,CAWRSREIFYEKLFF,TGTGCCTGGAGGAGCAGGGAAATCTTTTATGAAAAACTGTTTTTT
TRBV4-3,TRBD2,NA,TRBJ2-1,CASSQYSGGSGNEQFF,TGCGCCAGCAGCCAATATAGCGGGGGGAGTGGCAATGAGCAGTTCTTC
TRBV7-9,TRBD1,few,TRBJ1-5,CASSRTGQGNQPQHF,TGTGCCAGCAGTAGGACAGGGCAAGGCAATCAGCCCCAGCATTTT
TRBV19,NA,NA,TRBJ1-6,CASSKGGQNNSPLHF,TGTGCCAGTAGTAAAGGAGGGCAGAACAATTCACCCCTCCACTTT
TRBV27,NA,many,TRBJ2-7,CASSSNYEQYF,TGTGCCAGCAGTTCAAACTACGAGCAGTACTTC
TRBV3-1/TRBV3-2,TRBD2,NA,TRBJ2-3,CASSPGLAGARGGTQYF,TGTGCCAGCAGCCCGGGACTAGCGGGTGCCCGGGGGGGTACGCAGTATTTT
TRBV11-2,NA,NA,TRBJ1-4,CASRIGRGTNNEKLFF,TGTGCCAGCAGAATTGGCCGGGGGACCAATAATGAAAAACTGTTTTTT
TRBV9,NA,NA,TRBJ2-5,CASSVDPGKGETQYF,TGTGCCAGCAGCGTAGATCCGGGGAAGGGAGAGACCCAGTACTTC
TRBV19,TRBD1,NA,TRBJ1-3,CASSISGTGSGNTIYF,TGTGCCAGTAGTATATCCGGGACAGGTTCTGGAAACACCATATATTTT
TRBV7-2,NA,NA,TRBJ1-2,CASSTTGTGLGYTF,TGTGCCAGCAGCACTACCGGGACCGGACTAGGCTACACCTTC
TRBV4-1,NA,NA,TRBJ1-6,CASSLGGWRGGYSPLHF,TGCGCCAGCAGCCTCGGCGGCTGGAGGGGTGGATATTCACCCCTCCACTTT
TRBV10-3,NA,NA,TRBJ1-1,CAITSGDTEAFF,TGTGCCATCACCTCAGGGGACACTGAAGCTTTCTTT
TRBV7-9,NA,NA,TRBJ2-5,CASSLRTETQYF,TGTGCCAGCAGCTTAAGGACTGAGACCCAGTACTTC
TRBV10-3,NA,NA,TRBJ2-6,CAIRYRGAMGPGANVLTF,TGTGCCATCAGATACCGGGGGGCCATGGGTCCTGGGGCCAACGTCCTGACTTTC